The rows below give T cell receptor beta chains drawn from one sample of a study of monozygotic twins with inflammatory bowel disease. Each CDR3 protein gets one entry in TCRdb, which reprocessed the 5' RACE reads and gives no DNA. The table for this sample gives more than 95,000 distinct CDR3 sequences. The sequenced material came from blood. The receptor set was obtained from a human donor with ulcerative colitis or Crohn's disease, or a healthy co-twin of an affected twin (not recorded which). The CDR3 runs from the conserved cysteine through the conserved F or W.

j_gene: TRBJ2-3; v_gene: TRBV7-8; len: 16; CDR3aa: CASSPGSVGGSDTQYF
j_gene: TRBJ2-3; v_gene: TRBV4-3; len: 15; CDR3aa: CASSQGRNGVDTQYF
j_gene: TRBJ1-4; v_gene: TRBV12-3/TRBV12-4; len: 13; CDR3aa: CASRAVTGEKLFF
j_gene: TRBJ1-2; v_gene: TRBV25-1; len: 11; CDR3aa: CASSAFGGYTF
j_gene: TRBJ2-5; v_gene: TRBV10-3; len: 15; CDR3aa: CAISESADTQETQYF
j_gene: TRBJ1-2; v_gene: TRBV7-9; len: 15; CDR3aa: CASSSGQGRSYGYTF
j_gene: TRBJ2-1; v_gene: TRBV19; len: 11; CDR3aa: CASSIGDEQFF
j_gene: TRBJ2-4; v_gene: TRBV19; len: 13; CDR3aa: CASSTGQSLPWYF
j_gene: TRBJ2-1; v_gene: TRBV11-2; len: 17; CDR3aa: CASSIRLSGGMDNEQFF
j_gene: TRBJ2-1; v_gene: TRBV11-1; len: 18; CDR3aa: CASSLGPRGGLSYNEQFF
j_gene: TRBJ2-1; v_gene: TRBV19; len: 11; CDR3aa: CASSRGWEQFF
j_gene: TRBJ2-7; v_gene: TRBV20-1; len: 17; CDR3aa: CSASPRYRGELSYEQYF
j_gene: TRBJ2-7; v_gene: TRBV6-1; len: 14; CDR3aa: CASSEGTSANEQYF
j_gene: TRBJ1-5; v_gene: TRBV15; len: 14; CDR3aa: CATSMAASNQPQHF
j_gene: TRBJ2-7; v_gene: TRBV29-1; len: 15; CDR3aa: CSVAFGTGQGNEQYF
j_gene: TRBJ2-3; v_gene: TRBV24-1; len: 14; CDR3aa: CATSRNPSTDTQYF
j_gene: TRBJ2-5; v_gene: TRBV7-2; len: 12; CDR3aa: CASSPEWETQYF
j_gene: TRBJ2-3; v_gene: TRBV5-4; len: 14; CDR3aa: CASSLGTGVDTQYF
j_gene: TRBJ2-3; v_gene: TRBV7-2; len: 15; CDR3aa: CASSLDPIRTDTQYF
j_gene: TRBJ2-7; v_gene: TRBV6-2/TRBV6-3; len: 13; CDR3aa: CASSYTGRAEQYF
j_gene: TRBJ1-1; v_gene: TRBV19; len: 16; CDR3aa: CASSIVGRGLNTEAFF
j_gene: TRBJ2-3; v_gene: TRBV7-2; len: 17; CDR3aa: CASSLAGLAGETDTQYF
j_gene: TRBJ2-3; v_gene: TRBV7-2; len: 13; CDR3aa: CASSSTGPDTQYF
j_gene: TRBJ2-5; v_gene: TRBV9; len: 17; CDR3aa: CASSARQVLGGEETQYF
j_gene: TRBJ2-7; v_gene: TRBV6-1; len: 14; CDR3aa: CASSEDRGVHEQYF
j_gene: TRBJ1-2; v_gene: TRBV24-1; len: 14; CDR3aa: CATSEAGQRGGYTF
j_gene: TRBJ1-1; v_gene: TRBV28; len: 17; CDR3aa: CASPRASGGTGNTEAFF
j_gene: TRBJ2-5; v_gene: TRBV10-3; len: 15; CDR3aa: CAIRGDGLGPETQYF
j_gene: TRBJ2-4; v_gene: TRBV23-1; len: 17; CDR3aa: CASSRSSPPLAKNMQYF
j_gene: TRBJ2-3; v_gene: TRBV5-4; len: 16; CDR3aa: CASSLVRDQRTDTQYF
j_gene: TRBJ2-7; v_gene: TRBV7-9; len: 14; CDR3aa: CASSTRTLTYEQYF
j_gene: TRBJ2-2; v_gene: TRBV7-7; len: 15; CDR3aa: CASSLVTGSTGELFF
j_gene: TRBJ2-1; v_gene: TRBV5-6; len: 16; CDR3aa: CASRYGHLAGEDEQFF
j_gene: TRBJ1-5; v_gene: TRBV20-1; len: 12; CDR3aa: CSVGGSNQPQHF
j_gene: TRBJ2-5; v_gene: TRBV20-1; len: 16; CDR3aa: CSASLWGVWNQETQYF
j_gene: TRBJ2-1; v_gene: TRBV19; len: 16; CDR3aa: CASSIVGTSAPYEQFF
j_gene: TRBJ2-5; v_gene: TRBV5-1; len: 15; CDR3aa: CASSLRAGYEETQYF
j_gene: TRBJ2-2; v_gene: TRBV11-2; len: 16; CDR3aa: CASSQRGGASTGELFF
j_gene: TRBJ2-4; v_gene: TRBV4-3; len: 13; CDR3aa: CASSQDRLAAKYF